A selection of T cell receptor beta chains follows, all from one sample in a study of blood T cell repertoires in COVID-19. Clones were sequenced by immunoSEQ multiplex PCR, and TCRdb holds only the in-frame ones, with some missing. The sample holds hundreds of thousands of clones; approximately 90% are singletons and the top ten take roughly 12%. The sequenced sample was peripheral blood. Source of these receptors: a woman aged 18-29 years who had recovered from COVID-19. Each CDR3 is given with its conserved first and last residue. The D gene is left open where the match is weak. Not all rows give a size; the values are once, few, many and, for expanded clones, a class.

d_call | j_call | clone_size | v_call | cdr3_aa | cdr3_nt
TRBD1 | TRBJ2-7 | . | TRBV7-2 | CASSFYRGLEQYF | TGTGCCAGCAGCTTTTACAGGGGGTTGGAGCAGTACTTC
TRBD1 | TRBJ1-5 | once | TRBV18 | CASSPDRVNQPQHF | TGTGCCAGCTCACCAGACAGGGTCAATCAGCCCCAGCATTTT
TRBD1 | TRBJ2-2 | once | TRBV7-2 | CASSSGQGIRELFF | TGTGCCAGCAGCTCGGGACAGGGGATTCGGGAGCTGTTTTTT
. | TRBJ2-2 | . | TRBV11-2 | CASSGTDYTGELFF | TGTGCCAGCAGCGGAACAGATTACACCGGGGAGCTGTTTTTT
. | TRBJ1-2 | . | TRBV5-4 | CASSEGGTPNYGYTF | TGTGCCAGCAGCGAGGGGGGGACCCCCAACTATGGCTACACCTTC
TRBD1 | TRBJ2-7 | . | TRBV9 | CASSVGGQKTYEQYF | TGTGCCAGCAGCGTAGGGGGACAGAAGACCTACGAGCAGTACTTC
TRBD2 | TRBJ2-1 | . | TRBV4-3 | CASSQFFSGSSYNEQFF | TGCGCCAGCAGCCAATTTTTTAGCGGGAGCTCCTACAATGAGCAGTTCTTC
TRBD1 | TRBJ1-1 | . | TRBV7-3 | CASSTRQGNTEAFF | TGTGCCAGCAGCACCCGACAGGGCAACACTGAAGCTTTCTTT
TRBD1 | TRBJ1-5 | few | TRBV30 | CAWGTEYSNQPQHF | TGTGCCTGGGGGACAGAGTATAGCAATCAGCCCCAGCATTTT
TRBD2 | TRBJ2-1 | . | TRBV24-1 | CATSDTSGMPGTLDNEQFF | TGTGCCACCAGTGACACTAGCGGGATGCCTGGAACTCTAGACAATGAGCAGTTCTTC
TRBD2 | TRBJ2-2 | . | TRBV5-1 | CASSPWEGSNTGELFF | TGCGCCAGCAGCCCCTGGGAGGGATCGAACACCGGGGAGCTGTTTTTT
TRBD1 | TRBJ2-7 | . | TRBV9 | CASSVGGQGWDEQYF | TGTGCCAGCAGCGTAGGCGGACAGGGCTGGGACGAGCAGTACTTC
TRBD1 | TRBJ2-1 | . | TRBV14 | CASSQPRGQGINEQFF | TGTGCCAGCAGCCAACCTCGGGGACAGGGGATCAATGAGCAGTTCTTC
TRBD1 | TRBJ1-1 | . | TRBV25-1 | CASSAIQGPGTEAFF | TGTGCCAGCAGTGCAATACAGGGGCCGGGCACTGAAGCTTTCTTT
TRBD2 | TRBJ2-5 | once | TRBV7-2 | CASNDPGLAGPGTQYF | TGTGCCAGCAACGACCCGGGACTAGCGGGGCCTGGGACCCAGTACTTC
. | TRBJ2-3 | . | TRBV19 | CASSEGTFPDTQYF | TGTGCCAGTAGTGAAGGGACTTTCCCAGATACGCAGTATTTT
. | TRBJ2-3 | . | TRBV4-3 | CASSRYSGDTQYF | TGCGCCAGCAGCCGGTATAGCGGAGATACGCAGTATTTT
. | TRBJ2-7 | . | TRBV19 | CASSMLADSSYEQYF | TGTGCCAGTAGTATGTTGGCGGACAGCTCCTACGAGCAGTACTTC
. | TRBJ2-3 | . | TRBV24-1 | CATSVGGSTDTQYF | TGTGCCACCAGCGTCGGGGGAAGCACAGATACGCAGTATTTT
. | TRBJ2-7 | . | TRBV5-6 | CASSPGSSYEQYF | TGTGCCAGCAGCCCCGGGAGCTCCTACGAGCAGTACTTC
TRBD1 | TRBJ2-3 | . | TRBV9 | CASSSYQGATDTQYF | TGTGCCAGCAGCTCATACCAGGGGGCGACAGATACGCAGTATTTT
TRBD2 | TRBJ2-1 | once | TRBV5-1 | CASSLPHTGTSGRTYNEQFF | TGCGCCAGCAGCTTACCCCACACCGGGACTAGCGGGAGGACCTACAATGAGCAGTTCTTC
. | TRBJ1-6 | . | TRBV27 | CASSLEQKNSPLHF | TGTGCCAGCAGTTTAGAACAGAAGAATTCACCCCTCCACTTT
TRBD2 | TRBJ2-3 | . | TRBV7-2 | CASSALAGDSTDTQYF | TGTGCCAGCAGCGCACTAGCGGGAGATAGCACAGATACGCAGTATTTT
. | TRBJ2-2 | . | TRBV7-3 | CASSTTSTGELFF | TGTGCCAGCAGCACCACAAGCACCGGGGAGCTGTTTTTT
. | TRBJ2-5 | . | TRBV5-1 | CASSLSWADQETQYF | TGCGCCAGCAGCTTGTCCTGGGCAGACCAAGAGACCCAGTACTTC
TRBD1 | TRBJ2-7 | . | TRBV25-1 | CASSEQGAYEQYF | TGTGCCAGCAGTGAACAGGGGGCTTACGAGCAGTACTTC
. | TRBJ1-2 | . | TRBV7-9 | CASSPGQNYGYTF | TGTGCCAGCAGCCCAGGTCAGAACTATGGCTACACCTTC